These 30 T cell receptor beta chains originate from one sample sequenced in a study of molecular identifiers for immune sequencing clone quantification. Each CDR3 protein is one row after TCRdb ran MiXCR on the PCR reads. The table shows more than 550,000 distinct CDR3 sequences, with around 25% occurring only once. The sample taken for sequencing was naive CD8+ T cells from blood, with Jurkat cell RNA spiked in. Subset given: FACS-sorted CD8+CD4-CCR7+CD45RA+ naive T cells. These receptors all stem from a human donor in good health. Some libraries in this study had Jurkat cell RNA spiked in.

The rearrangement links TRBV27 to TRBJ1-1, with 9 positions matching TRBD1. The germline V gene encodes CDR1 MNHEY and CDR2 SMNVEV (reference sequence). Trimming removed 6 bases from V and 5 bases from J; junction bases left unmatched: 7. The CDR3 has 14 amino acids. CDR3 sequence: CASRPTGGFTEAFF. CDR3 bases: TGTGCCAGCAGACCTACAGGGGGCTTTACTGAAGCTTTCTTT.

About this clonotype itself: A read error is possible here, since a much larger clone lies one base away. CDR3 amino acids: CASSLSPDRAGANVLTF. The DNA of the CDR3 is TGTGCCAGCAGCCTTAGCCCGGACAGGGCTGGGGCCAACGTCCTGACTTTC. J is TRBJ2-6 and V is TRBV7-6, with TRBD1 matching 8 bases. From germline, CDR1 is SGHVS and CDR2 FNYEAQ. V lost 5 bases to trimming and J lost 2 bases; unmatched junction nucleotides: 8. The CDR3 consists of 17 residues.

V usage is TRBV24-1 and J usage is TRBJ2-2; D is perhaps TRBD2 (6 bases). The CDR3 is made up of 14 amino acids. The germline V gene encodes CDR1 KGHDR and CDR2 SFDVKD. Deletions cut 4 bases from V and 6 bases from J, with 11 bases between. In DNA, the CDR3 is TGTGCCACCAGTGAGGGCGGAGGGGCCGGGGAGCTGTTTTTT. Translating it yields CATSEGGGAGELFF.

This chain uses TRBV19 with TRBJ1-5, with 8 bases identical to TRBD1. The J segment lost 4 bases and the V segment lost 2 bases, leaving 4 bases of the junction unmatched. CDR1 is LNHDA and CDR2 is SQIVND in the germline V gene (reference sequence). The CDR3 runs 15 residues. The DNA for the CDR3 is TGTGCCAGTAGTATACCAGGGGGCGTGAATCAGCCCCAGCATTTT. The encoded protein is CASSIPGGVNQPQHF. The variable domain in full, completed from reference TRBV19 and TRBJ1-5, reads DGGITQSPKYLFRKEGQNVTLSCEQNLNHDAMYWYRQDPGQGLRLIYYSQIVNDFQKGDIAEGYSVSREKKESFPLTVTSAQKNPTAFYLCASSIPGGVNQPQHFGDGTRLSIL.

This clonotype was recorded a few times. The chain joins TRBV7-9 to TRBJ2-7; TRBD2 is a possible D gene (6 bases). The V gene lost 7 bases and the J gene lost 0 bases, with 10 bases spanning the gap. Germline V lookup: CDR1 SEHNR, CDR2 FQNEAQ (reference sequence). CDR3 length: 13 amino acids. DNA for the CDR3: TGTGCCAGCACCCCGGAGGGCTCCTACGAGCAGTACTTC. This gives the protein CASTPEGSYEQYF.

The J gene is TRBJ2-1, the V gene TRBV19, with TRBD2 matching over 13 bases. This CDR3 has 16 residues. V was clipped by 5 bases and J by 0 bases; unmatched bases: 1. Germline CDR1 and CDR2: LNHDA and SQIVND (reference sequence). CDR3 sequence: CASSWTSGSSYNEQFF. CDR3 coding DNA: TGTGCCAGTAGTTGGACTAGCGGGAGCTCCTACAATGAGCAGTTCTTC.

This chain connects TRBV6-5 to TRBJ1-2, with a weak D call TRBD1 (6 bases). V gave up 2 bases and J gave up 1 base, with 14 bases separating them. This CDR3 contains 16 residues. Germline-derived CDR1 and CDR2 are MNHEY and SVGAGI. The CDR3 nucleotides read TGTGCCAGCAGTTACAAGCAGGGGTGGAATAACTATGGCTACACCTTC. Amino acids: CASSYKQGWNNYGYTF.

The table lists this clonotype with many counts. This chain connects TRBV29-1 to TRBJ2-2; no clear D. The CDR3 has 13 residues. CDR1 and CDR2 from the germline V gene are SQVTM and ANQGSEA. V was shortened by 3 bases and J by 1 base, with 6 bases between the two germline ends. Here the CDR3 DNA reads TGCAGCGTTGATCCTCTGAACACCGGGGAGCTGTTTTTT. Translating gives CSVDPLNTGELFF.

Comments on this clonotype: A much larger clone lies a single base off, so this may be a read error. The chain combines TRBV20-1 with TRBJ2-7; D gene unclear. Trimming pared 1 base from V and 0 bases from J, leaving 25 bases between. Germline CDR1 is DFQATT and CDR2 is SNEGSKA (reference sequence). The CDR3 length is 19 residues. In DNA form, the CDR3 reads TGCAGTGCTAGAGGACTTAACGGACCGTCGGGCAGAAGCTCCTACGAGCAGTACTTC. It translates to CSARGLNGPSGRSSYEQYF.

This chain joins TRBV19 and TRBJ1-1; 11 bases fit TRBD1. Germline loops: CDR1 LNHDA, CDR2 SQIVND (reference sequence). The CDR3 loop spans 14 amino acids. V dropped 5 bases and J dropped 6; count of bases not matched to a gene: 5. The CDR3 loop is CASSDGTGGPEAFF. CDR3 nucleotides: TGTGCCAGTAGTGACGGGACAGGGGGGCCTGAAGCTTTCTTT.

The chain couples TRBV19 to TRBJ2-3; D is uncertain. This CDR3 region has 14 residues. The germline V gene has CDR1 LNHDA and CDR2 SQIVND (reference sequence). V lost 5 bases, J lost 7 bases, and 16 bases lay in between. DNA of the CDR3: TGTGCCAGTAGTTTTACTGCCTCTCCGAATACGCAGTATTTT. Translating it yields CASSFTASPNTQYF.

Only a few counts were recorded for this clonotype. The chain has TRBV19 and TRBJ2-2, with D unresolved. This CDR3 comprises 15 residues. The V end lost 5 bases, the J end lost 0 bases, and 10 bases lay between the germline ends. Germline values: CDR1 LNHDA, CDR2 SQIVND (reference sequence). The CDR3: CASSHSLPNTGELFF. The CDR3 coding sequence is TGTGCCAGTAGTCACAGCCTACCGAACACCGGGGAGCTGTTTTTT. The variable domain in full, with the rest retrieved from reference TRBV19 and TRBJ2-2, is DGGITQSPKYLFRKEGQNVTLSCEQNLNHDAMYWYRQDPGQGLRLIYYSQIVNDFQKGDIAEGYSVSREKKESFPLTVTSAQKNPTAFYLCASSHSLPNTGELFFGEGSRLTVL.

Details on this clonotype: A much larger clone lies a single base off, so this may be a read error. The chain links TRBV14 to TRBJ1-6; TRBD1 might be the D (6 bases). Germline CDR1 reads SGHDN; CDR2 reads FVKESK. V lost 0 bases and J lost 2, with 11 bases in between. The CDR3 contains 17 residues. The DNA of the CDR3 is TGTGCCAGCAGCCAAGAAGGGGGGGCGGCCTATAATTCACCCCTCCACTTT. It translates to CASSQEGGAAYNSPLHF.

This sequence joins TRBV11-2 and TRBJ2-2, with TRBD1 as a possible D gene (6 bases). The CDR3 covers 20 residues. The V gene lost 3 bases and the J gene lost 3 bases, with 26 bases spanning the gap. Per germline, CDR1 SGHAT and CDR2 FQNNGV. As DNA, the CDR3 is TGTGCCAGCAGCTTGCTTTCGCTTCGAACAGGGCTTCCGGACACCGGGGAGCTGTTTTTT. Protein sequence: CASSLLSLRTGLPDTGELFF.

With regard to this clonotype: This may come from a read error, since a much larger clone is one base off. The chain is built from TRBV20-1 and TRBJ2-7; 8 nucleotides agree with TRBD1. This CDR3 is built from 13 residues. Germline lookup yields CDR1 DFQATT and CDR2 SNEGSKA (reference sequence). DNA for the CDR3: TGCAGTGCGAAGACAGGGGTGGGCTACGCGCAGTACTTC. This encodes CSAKTGVGYAQYF.

This clonotype has a handful of counts. The chain is built from TRBV4-3 and TRBJ2-7; unclear D gene. V was clipped by 0 bases and J by 3 bases, with 12 bases between them. Germline V gene lookup returns CDR1 LGHNA and CDR2 YSLEER. The CDR3 length is 15 residues. This CDR3 is CASSQDAAASYEQYF. The CDR3, as DNA: TGCGCCAGCAGCCAAGACGCTGCGGCCAGCTACGAGCAGTACTTC.

This clonotype was counted many times. V gene TRBV30 combines with J gene TRBJ2-3, with D possibly matching TRBD2 (6 bases). The germline CDR1 and CDR2 sequences are GTSNPN and SVGIG (reference sequence). The CDR3 totals 14 residues. Deletions cut 3 bases from V and 2 bases from J, with 12 bases between. The CDR3 DNA reads as TGTGCCTGGAGCGAAGGAGGGTCCACAGATACGCAGTATTTT. As protein: CAWSEGGSTDTQYF.

This clonotype was detected a few times. V is TRBV4-3 and J is TRBJ1-2; D unclear. Per the germline V gene, CDR1 is LGHNA and CDR2 is YSLEER. V was pared by 0 bases and J by 4 bases, with 9 bases between. The CDR3 has 14 amino acids. The CDR3 sequence is CASSQDRGLYGYTF. Here the CDR3 DNA reads TGCGCCAGCAGCCAAGATCGAGGCCTCTATGGCTACACCTTC.

The V gene is TRBV7-9, the J gene TRBJ2-5, with 8 bases identical to TRBD1. Per germline, CDR1 SEHNR and CDR2 FQNEAQ (reference sequence). After removal of 4 bases from V and 5 bases from J, the junction contained 9 bases not matched to a gene. The CDR3 is 15 amino acids. CDR3: CASSSSQGAQETQYF. The CDR3 bases are TGTGCCAGCAGCTCCTCCCAGGGGGCGCAGGAGACCCAGTACTTC.

V usage is TRBV9 and J usage is TRBJ2-5; no firm D call. The CDR3 spans 15 residues. Germline-derived CDR1 and CDR2 are SGDLS and YYNGEE. Trimming stripped 3 bases from V and 0 bases from J, with 12 bases between. CDR3 sequence (DNA): TGTGCCAGCAGCGCCCCGGACCCGTACCAAGAGACCCAGTACTTC. Its protein is CASSAPDPYQETQYF.

Notes on this clonotype: The CDR3 carries no conserved terminal phenylalanine or tryptophan, so it likely arises from a read error. The chain combines TRBV5-1 with TRBJ2-1; D unresolved. The V end lost 0 bases, the J end lost 5 bases, and 12 bases lay between the germline ends. CDR1 and CDR2 (germline): SGHRS, YFSETQ. The CDR3 covers 15 residues. The CDR3 sequence is CASSLGVYVNNEQFS. CDR3 sequence (DNA): TGCGCCAGCAGCTTGGGGGTGTACGTAAACAATGAGCAGTTCTCC.

The table lists this clonotype with many counts. CDR3 sequence: CASTEGRMNTEAFF. DNA of the CDR3: TGTGCCAGCACGGAGGGGAGAATGAACACTGAAGCTTTCTTT. The genes are TRBV2 and TRBJ1-1; D perhaps matches TRBD1 (5 bases). The CDR3 consists of 14 residues. The germline CDR1 and CDR2 sequences are SNHLY and FYNNEI. V gave up 7 bases and J gave up 0 bases, with 12 bases separating them.

This clonotype was recorded many times. The genes are TRBV29-1 and TRBJ2-3; D gene ambiguous. This CDR3 is 14 amino acids long. Trimming stripped 8 bases from V and 1 base from J, with 16 bases between. CDR1 is SQVTM, CDR2 ANQGSEA, per germline. The CDR3 coding sequence is TGCAGCTCCGCCGGGCACCGCGGCACAGATACGCAGTATTTT. Translating gives CSSAGHRGTDTQYF.

This clonotype was seen many times. The chain employs TRBV4-1 and TRBJ2-7; 8 bases are a match to TRBD1. Germline-derived CDR1 and CDR2 are MGHRA and YSYEKL. The V segment lost 2 bases and the J segment 7 bases; nucleotides outside the gene matches: 13. This CDR3 comprises 16 residues. CDR3 in amino acids: CASSQKETATGDEQYF. The CDR3, as DNA: TGCGCCAGCAGCCAAAAGGAGACGGCGACAGGGGATGAGCAGTACTTC.

This clonotype was counted a few times. V and J are TRBV21-1 and TRBJ1-4. TRBV21-1 corresponds to a pseudogene. The length of the CDR3 is 16 residues. The CDR3 region is CASSSHPQGPGEKLFF. The CDR3 bases are TGTGCCAGCAGCTCTCACCCGCAGGGACCTGGAGAAAAACTGTTTTTT.

This clonotype was seen many times. The chain joins TRBV21-1 to TRBJ2-3; the table gives TRBD1 as D, unverified against the DNA. TRBV21-1 is a listed pseudogene. This CDR3 is built from 20 residues. The CDR3 sequence is CASSTEDRAGPLGGTDTQYF. As DNA, the CDR3 is TGTGCCAGCAGCACAGAGGACAGGGCTGGGCCTCTCGGGGGCACAGATACGCAGTATTTT.

This clonotype was seen a handful of times. This chain links TRBV14 with TRBJ2-7; 11 positions match TRBD1. Germline lookup yields CDR1 SGHDN and CDR2 FVKESK. This CDR3 has 18 residues. The V segment lost 3 bases and the J segment 2 bases; nucleotides outside the gene matches: 12. CDR3 residues: CASSHRVGQGADAYEQYF. The CDR3 region has the DNA TGTGCCAGCAGCCATCGCGTTGGACAGGGGGCCGACGCCTACGAGCAGTACTTC.

Comment on this clonotype: Given the absence of the conserved phenylalanine or tryptophan at the CDR3 end, a read error is likely. The rearrangement joins TRBV2 to TRBJ2-7; 10 bases are shared with TRBD1. The CDR3 is made up of 13 amino acids. Germline values: CDR1 SNHLY, CDR2 FYNNEI. V shed 6 bases and J 3 bases; nucleotides not matched to a gene: 2. CDR3: CASSRTGGYEQYL. The CDR3 DNA reads as TGTGCCAGCAGCAGGACAGGGGGCTACGAGCAGTACCTC.

The chain employs TRBV28 and TRBJ2-2, with D possibly TRBD1 on 5 matching bases. V shed 8 bases and J shed 3 bases, with 13 bases lying between them. CDR1 is MDHEN, CDR2 SYDVKM, per germline. There are 14 residues in the CDR3. For the CDR3, the DNA is TGTGCCAGCGGGATTCACAGGTACACCGGGGAGCTGTTTTTT. Translating it yields CASGIHRYTGELFF.

For this clonotype: One base away lies a much larger clone, so this may be a sequencing read error. The V gene is TRBV9, the J gene TRBJ2-1; maybe TRBD2 (7 bases). Per germline, CDR1 SGDLS and CDR2 YYNGEE. The CDR3 totals 14 residues. Here the CDR3 DNA reads TGTGCCAGCTCCACTGCGGGGGCCTACAATGCGCAGTTCTTC. It translates to CASSTAGAYNAQFF.